A single sample gave rise to the 2 T cell receptor beta chains below, sequenced in a study of T cell changes during pregnancy in multiple sclerosis. TCRdb keeps only in-frame clones here, not all; method: immunoSEQ multiplex PCR. The sample yields about 80,000 clones, just over 90% seen once. The specimen was peripheral blood, collected before pregnancy. The source is a female donor with multiple sclerosis, enrolled in a pregnancy study.

As DNA, the CDR3 is TGTGCCAGCTCACCCATGAATGAGCAGTTCTTC. As protein: CASSPMNEQFF. The rearrangement joins TRBV18 to TRBJ2-1, with D unclear. The CDR3 has 11 residues. The ends were cut back, 3 bases at V and 7 bases at J, with 4 bases in the middle. Germline values: CDR1 KGHSH, CDR2 LQKENI.

This chain joins TRBV29-1 and TRBJ2-3; D is unclear. The germline gives CDR1 SQVTM, CDR2 ANQGSEA. The CDR3 length is 17 residues. Trimming cost V 3 bases and J 2 bases, with 21 bases left between them. The DNA of the CDR3 is TGCAGCGTTGAGTCCGACACCCCATTATCAATCACAGATACGCAGTATTTT. Translation: CSVESDTPLSITDTQYF.